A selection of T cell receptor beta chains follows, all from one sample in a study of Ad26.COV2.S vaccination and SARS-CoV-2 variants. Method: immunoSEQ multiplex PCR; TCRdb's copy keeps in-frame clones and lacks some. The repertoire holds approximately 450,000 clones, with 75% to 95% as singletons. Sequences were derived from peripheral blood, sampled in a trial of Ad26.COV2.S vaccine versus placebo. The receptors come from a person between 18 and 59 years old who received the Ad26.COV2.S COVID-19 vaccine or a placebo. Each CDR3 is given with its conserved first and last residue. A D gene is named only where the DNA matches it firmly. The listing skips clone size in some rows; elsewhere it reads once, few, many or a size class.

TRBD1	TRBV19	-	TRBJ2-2	TGTGCCAGTAAAGGCCAGGGGGAAACCGGGGAGCTGTTTTTT	CASKGQGETGELFF
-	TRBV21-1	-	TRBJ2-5	-	CASSKYPCVLAGTQETQYF
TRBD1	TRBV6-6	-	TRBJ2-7	TGTGCCAGCAGTCCCCTCCGGGACAGAGGCGAGCAGTACTTC	CASSPLRDRGEQYF
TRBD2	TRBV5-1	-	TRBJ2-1	TGCGCCAGCAGCTTGGGCGTAGCGGGGGACACCTACAATGAGCAGTTCTTC	CASSLGVAGDTYNEQFF
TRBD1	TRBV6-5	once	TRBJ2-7	TGTGCCAGCGGGGATATCCGGGACAGTCACGAGCAGTACTTC	CASGDIRDSHEQYF
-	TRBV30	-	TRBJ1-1	TGTGCCTGGAGAGGGCAGTTGAACACTGAAGCTTTCTTT	CAWRGQLNTEAFF
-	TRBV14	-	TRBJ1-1	TGTGCCAGCAGTAACTACTTTGAAGCTTTCTTT	CASSNYFEAFF
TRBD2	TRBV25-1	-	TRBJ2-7	TGTGCCAGCAGGGGGCATCTAGCGGGAGGAAACCCCTACGAGCAGTACTTC	CASRGHLAGGNPYEQYF
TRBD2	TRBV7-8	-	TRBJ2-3	TGTGCCAGCCGGGGTAGGGCGGGAGGTACAGATACGCAGTATTTT	CASRGRAGGTDTQYF
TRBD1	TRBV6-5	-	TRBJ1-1	TGTGCCAGCAGTCCGTCGGACAGGGCGAACACTGAAGCTTTCTTT	CASSPSDRANTEAFF
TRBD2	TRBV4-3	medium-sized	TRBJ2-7	TGCGCCAGCAGCCAAGACAGGCGCGGGGGGAACTACGAGCAGTACTTC	CASSQDRRGGNYEQYF
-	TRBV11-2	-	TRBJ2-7	TGTGCCAGCAGCCTCCAATCCTACGAGCAGTACTTC	CASSLQSYEQYF
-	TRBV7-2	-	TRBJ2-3	TGTGCCAGCAGCTCAGGGGTAGGGACAGATACGCAGTATTTT	CASSSGVGTDTQYF
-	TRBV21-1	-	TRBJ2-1	TGTGCCAGCAGCAGGGACCCCCACCCGAAGGGTGAGCAGTTCTTC	CASSRDPHPKGEQFF
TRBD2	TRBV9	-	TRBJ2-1	TGTGCCAGCAGCTCGCGACCGGGACTAGCCGACAATGAGCAGTTCTTC	CASSSRPGLADNEQFF
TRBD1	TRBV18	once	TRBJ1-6	TGTGCCAGCTCACCTCAGACCGGGACAGAGAATTCACCCCTCCACTTT	CASSPQTGTENSPLHF
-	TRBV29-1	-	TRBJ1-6	TGCAGCGTTCGGCAGGGTTTCGATAATTCACCCCTCCACTTT	CSVRQGFDNSPLHF
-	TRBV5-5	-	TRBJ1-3	TGTGCCAGCAGCCCTGGGCCTCTTTTCTCTGGAAACACCATATATTTT	CASSPGPLFSGNTIYF
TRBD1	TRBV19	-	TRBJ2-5	TGTGCCAGTAGTACGACAGGGGGCTCAGAGACCCAGTACTTC	CASSTTGGSETQYF
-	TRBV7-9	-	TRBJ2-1	TGTGCCAGCAGCTTAGCGGCGGGGAACACCTACAATGAGCAGTTCTTC	CASSLAAGNTYNEQFF
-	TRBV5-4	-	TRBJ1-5	TGTGCCAGCAGCTCTGGGACGGATAGCAATCAGCCCCAGCATTTT	CASSSGTDSNQPQHF
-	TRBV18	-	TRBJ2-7	TGTGCCAGCTCACGGCAGGGTGGTGGCTACGAGCAGTACTTC	CASSRQGGGYEQYF
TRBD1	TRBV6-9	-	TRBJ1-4	TGTGCCAGCAGTTCCTCGACAGGGGCTGAAAAACTGTTTTTT	CASSSSTGAEKLFF
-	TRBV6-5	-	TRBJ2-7	TGTGCCAGCAGTCGAAGGACGGACTACGAGCAGTACTTC	CASSRRTDYEQYF
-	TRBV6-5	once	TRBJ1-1	TGTGCCAGCAGTTACTCGATCGGAACTGAAGCTTTCTTT	CASSYSIGTEAFF
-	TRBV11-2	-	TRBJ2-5	TGTGCCAGCAGCCTTCGGCCCGGGCGGATCGCGGCCCAGGGGGAGACCCAGTACTTC	CASSLRPGRIAAQGETQYF
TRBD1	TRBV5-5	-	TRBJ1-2	TGTGCCAGCAGCTTGGAGGGACAGGGTCTTGGCTACACCTTC	CASSLEGQGLGYTF
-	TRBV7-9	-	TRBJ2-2	TGTGCCAGCAGCGAAAGATCGTCACGCGGGGAGCTGTTTTTT	CASSERSSRGELFF
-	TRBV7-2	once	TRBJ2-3	TGTGCCAGCAGCCCCGACTCCGGCACAGATACGCAGTATTTT	CASSPDSGTDTQYF
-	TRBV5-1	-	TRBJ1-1	TGCGCCAGCAGCTTCGCCGATTCGCCCAGGGGGAACACTGAAGCTTTCTTT	CASSFADSPRGNTEAFF
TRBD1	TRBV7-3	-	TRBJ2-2	TGTGCCAGCAGCCCACAGGGGACCGGGGAGCTGTTTTTT	CASSPQGTGELFF
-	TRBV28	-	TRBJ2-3	TGTGCCAGCAGTTTATCGGGGCAGGGGATCGGCACAGATACGCAGTATTTT	CASSLSGQGIGTDTQYF
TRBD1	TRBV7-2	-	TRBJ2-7	TGTGCCAGCAGCCCGTCGACAGGGAGCTCCTACGAGCAGTACTTC	CASSPSTGSSYEQYF
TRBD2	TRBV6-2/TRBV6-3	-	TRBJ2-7	TGTGCCAGCAGTCAACCGGGACTAGCGGGCGGCGAGCAGTACTTC	CASSQPGLAGGEQYF
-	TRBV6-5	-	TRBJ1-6	TGTGCCAGCTCCTTCTCTGTTAATTCACCCCTCCACTTT	CASSFSVNSPLHF
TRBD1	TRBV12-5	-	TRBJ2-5	TGTGCTAGTGGTCAGGGACAGGGGGTCCAAGAGACCCAGTACTTC	CASGQGQGVQETQYF
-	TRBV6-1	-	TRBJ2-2	TGTGCCAGCAGTGAACAGGGCCCCGGGGAGCTGTTTTTT	CASSEQGPGELFF
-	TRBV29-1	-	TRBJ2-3	TGCAGCGCTGACGATGGATTTGGGACAGTTGGGAGCGGGTCCCCCACAGATACGCAGTATTTT	CSADDGFGTVGSGSPTDTQYF
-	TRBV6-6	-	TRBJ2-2	TGTGCCAGCAGTTACAACGGGAACACCGGGGAGCTGTTTTTT	CASSYNGNTGELFF
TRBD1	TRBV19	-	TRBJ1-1	TGTGCCAGTAGTCTACAGGGGGGCTTGAACACTGAAGCTTTCTTT	CASSLQGGLNTEAFF